A selection of T cell receptor beta chains follows, all from one sample in a study of cytomegalovirus exposure and HLA in healthy donors. Data came from immunoSEQ multiplex PCR; TCRdb stores just in-frame clones and leaves some out. The data show about 140,000 clones, approximately 71% seen once. Sequencing was done on a sample of PBMCs. These receptors all stem from a man aged 35-49 years in good health and CMV-seronegative. CDR3s include the opening cysteine and the closing phenylalanine or tryptophan. Fields, in order: V gene, CDR3 length, J gene, clone size, D gene, CDR3 protein. A D gene is named only where the DNA matches it firmly. Clone size, where shown, is once, few, many, or a class for clones that have expanded.

TRBV5-1	15	TRBJ2-7	NA	NA	CASSLQGDRSYEQYF
TRBV11-2	12	TRBJ2-5	few	NA	CASSLDQETQYF
TRBV27	13	TRBJ2-2	NA	NA	CASSLEGAGELFF
TRBV7-9	18	TRBJ2-1	few	TRBD2	CASSLGRLAGGVNNEQFF
TRBV5-8	16	TRBJ2-5	once	TRBD1	CASSLAGTGGGETQYF
TRBV19	16	TRBJ2-1	NA	NA	CASSIDERESYNEQFF
TRBV6-4	14	TRBJ2-5	once	NA	CASSPGGGRETQYF
TRBV2	16	TRBJ2-6	NA	TRBD1	CASIPGQGRGANVLTF
TRBV18	16	TRBJ1-3	NA	TRBD1	CASSPTGDYSGNTIYF
TRBV7-8	15	TRBJ1-2	NA	NA	CASSLSQGDLVGYTF
TRBV11-3	16	TRBJ2-3	NA	NA	CASSVTGTTGTDTQYF
TRBV9	14	TRBJ2-7	NA	TRBD1	CASSGGDRGYEQYF
TRBV6-1	16	TRBJ1-6	NA	TRBD1	CASSVLPGQGNSPLHF
TRBV4-3	16	TRBJ1-6	once	TRBD1	CASSQRLGQSFSPLHF
TRBV4-2	18	TRBJ2-1	NA	TRBD2	CASSQEGGSGGAYNEQFF
TRBV19	13	TRBJ1-1	NA	NA	CASSIEAFTEAFF
TRBV12-5	12	TRBJ1-2	NA	NA	CASGFAGYGYTF
TRBV10-3	19	TRBJ1-4	NA	TRBD1	CAISDLPSGTVKGNEKLFF
TRBV4-3	17	TRBJ2-2	few	TRBD2	CASSLTSGGAGTGELFF
TRBV7-9	13	TRBJ2-7	NA	NA	CASSLLGRYEQYF
TRBV5-6	15	TRBJ2-7	NA	TRBD1	CASSPRDRVTYEQYF
TRBV11-2	14	TRBJ2-7	NA	NA	CASSPRDTSYEQYF
TRBV7-3	15	TRBJ1-1	once	NA	CASSLGSGMNTEAFF
TRBV5-1	16	TRBJ2-3	NA	TRBD2	CASSISGGAGTDTQYF
TRBV30	15	TRBJ2-7	NA	TRBD1	CAWSPGTGVIYEQYF
TRBV27	15	TRBJ1-1	NA	NA	CASSLKGWGDTEAFF
TRBV7-3	13	TRBJ2-2	NA	NA	CASMQGNTGELFF